This T cell receptor (beta chain) is from a study of T-cell reconstitution after alpha-beta-depleted transplantation in children. It was with unique molecular identifiers that the TCRbeta library was prepared. TCRdb ran MiXCR on the PCR reads and lists one entry per CDR3 protein. Counted here are 140,000 to 150,000 distinct CDR3 sequences, 7.5% to 9% occurring once; the ten biggest clones make up around 18%. This clonotype was seen ten or more times. Its antigen is as yet unknown. The CDR3 runs 13 residues. V lost 8 bases and J lost 7; bases outside the gene matches: 8. Germline V lookup: CDR1 MNHNS, CDR2 SASEGT. Study results and caveats: Newly produced T cells mostly provided counts and TCRbeta diversity after one year, as hyperexpanded clones declined. In some patients, recipient T cells and intrathymic progenitors surviving conditioning explained high day-60 diversity.

The chain joins TRBV6-1 to TRBJ2-7, with 10 bases identical to TRBD1. This clonotype was obtained from a female patient aged 2 to 10 who had a stem cell transplant for congenital amegakaryocytic thrombocytopenia, so the T cells may come from the graft donor. Sequencing used PBMCs, mostly from graft donor cells, obtained 180 days after TCRalphabeta/CD19-depleted stem cell transplant. The CDR3 protein is CASGGTGVGEQYF. The CDR3 coding sequence is TGTGCCAGCGGCGGGACAGGGGTTGGTGAGCAGTACTTC.